Shown below are 27 T cell receptor beta chains from a single sample sequenced in a study of T-cell reconstitution after alpha-beta-depleted transplantation in children. Unique molecular identifiers tagged the TCRbeta library. In TCRdb, the PCR reads were re-called with MiXCR into one record per CDR3 protein. Among about 230,000 distinct CDR3 sequences listed, roughly a tenth were seen once. The sample consisted of PBMCs from the stem cell graft donor, taken from the stem cell graft. These receptors were obtained from a human donor who donated a stem cell graft to a child with SCID.

This clonotype was detected many times. The J gene is TRBJ2-1, the V gene TRBV7-2, with 9 nucleotides matching TRBD1. The V and J ends lost 0 bases and 8 bases, in that order; junction bases with no gene match: 8. The germline gives CDR1 SGHTA, CDR2 FQGNSA. This CDR3 is built from 16 residues. The CDR3 here is CASSLAGTGLGYEQFF. CDR3 nucleotides: TGTGCCAGCAGCTTAGCGGGGACAGGGCTAGGCTATGAGCAGTTCTTC.

This clonotype has ten or more counts. The V and J genes are TRBV20-1 and TRBJ2-1, with 7 bases that match TRBD2. V lost 7 bases, J lost 5 bases, and 11 bases stayed unmatched. The CDR3 consists of 14 residues. Germline V gene lookup returns CDR1 DFQATT and CDR2 SNEGSKA (reference sequence). The CDR3 here is CSVVFASGNNEQFF. In DNA form, the CDR3 reads TGCAGTGTCGTGTTTGCTAGCGGAAACAATGAGCAGTTCTTC.

This clonotype occurred many times. The chain is built from TRBV10-3 and TRBJ1-5; perhaps TRBD1 as D (6 bases). Germline values: CDR1 ENHRY, CDR2 SYGVKD. The CDR3 sequence is 16 residues long. V lost 5 bases and J 0 bases, leaving 14 bases between the germline ends. The CDR3 sequence is CAISTRRTDSNQPQHF. The CDR3 coding sequence is TGTGCCATCAGTACCCGACGGACAGATAGCAATCAGCCCCAGCATTTT.

This clonotype was counted at least ten times. V usage is TRBV11-2 and J usage is TRBJ1-4; unclear D gene. The germline V and J ends were trimmed by 2 bases and 7 bases, with 17 bases remaining between them. The CDR3 totals 16 residues. Per germline, CDR1 SGHAT and CDR2 FQNNGV. CDR3 sequence reads: CASSLLKWADGEKLFF. The DNA for the CDR3 is TGTGCCAGCAGCTTATTAAAATGGGCGGATGGTGAAAAACTGTTTTTT.

This clonotype has a count of ten or more. V is TRBV18 and J is TRBJ1-2; a weak D match, TRBD1 (5 bases). This CDR3 comprises 15 residues. V was cut by 3 bases and J by 3 bases, with 14 bases left in between. Germline V gene sequence: CDR1 KGHSH, CDR2 LQKENI. The CDR3 sequence: CASSPSTEYYYGYTF. CDR3 in DNA: TGTGCCAGCTCACCCTCGACAGAGTACTACTATGGCTACACCTTC.

This clonotype was recorded many times. This chain links TRBV20-1 with TRBJ1-6; D remains ambiguous. Trimming cost V 0 bases and J 6 bases, with 9 bases left between them. The germline gives CDR1 DFQATT, CDR2 SNEGSKA (reference sequence). The CDR3 extends over 14 amino acids. This CDR3 reads CSARDRAANSPLHF. DNA for the CDR3: TGCAGTGCTAGAGATAGGGCAGCTAATTCACCCCTCCACTTT.

This clonotype has at least ten counts. V and J are TRBV7-2 and TRBJ2-7; TRBD2 might be the D (5 bases). V lost 3 bases to trimming and J lost 0 bases, with 9 bases between them. CDR3 size: 14 residues. CDR1 and CDR2 from the germline V gene are SGHTA and FQGNSA. CDR3 sequence (DNA): TGTGCCAGCAGCTTCCGACTAAACTCCTACGAGCAGTACTTC. It encodes CASSFRLNSYEQYF.

This clonotype was detected ten times or more. The genes are TRBV5-1 and TRBJ2-1; D may be TRBD1 or TRBD2 (5 bases each). V lost 6 bases, J lost 5 bases, and 15 bases lay in between. Germline lookup yields CDR1 SGHRS and CDR2 YFSETQ. This CDR3 is 14 amino acids long. The DNA of the CDR3 is TGCGCCAGCACCCGGGACCCGGCGGACAATGAGCAGTTCTTC. Residues: CASTRDPADNEQFF.

Only a few counts were recorded for this clonotype. This rearrangement joins TRBV5-1 to TRBJ2-1, with D perhaps matching TRBD2 (5 bases). Per germline, CDR1 SGHRS and CDR2 YFSETQ. V shed 4 bases and J shed 10 bases, with 15 bases lying between them. This CDR3 contains 13 residues. DNA for the CDR3: TGCGCCAGCAGCCCATACACGGGGAACGAGCAGTTCTTC. Amino acid sequence: CASSPYTGNEQFF.

This clonotype was seen repeatedly, ten times or more. The J gene is TRBJ2-1, the V gene TRBV5-1; D is perhaps TRBD1 or TRBD2 (5 bases each). Trimming removed 4 bases at V and 7 bases at J, with 18 bases between. The CDR3 length is 15 residues. Germline CDR1 and CDR2: SGHRS and YFSETQ. CDR3 nucleotide sequence: TGCGCCAGCAGCGCCCACATCGGGGCGGCTAATGAGCAGTTCTTC. Protein product: CASSAHIGAANEQFF.

This sequence joins TRBV7-9 and TRBJ2-4; D is tentatively TRBD1 or TRBD2 (5 bases each). Trimming removed 4 bases from V and 1 base from J, with 11 bases in between. The V gene's germline CDR1 is SEHNR and CDR2 FQNEAQ (reference sequence). The CDR3 runs to 15 residues. CDR3 bases: TGTGCCAGCAGCTGGGACCGGTTGGCCAAAAACATTCAGTACTTC. Residues: CASSWDRLAKNIQYF.

CDR3 coding DNA: TGTGCCTGGAGAAGGGGGCCCAACACTGAAGCTTTCTTT. The encoded protein is CAWRRGPNTEAFF. The chain is built from TRBV30 and TRBJ1-1; 7 nucleotides agree with TRBD1. This CDR3 comprises 13 residues. Trimming removed 3 bases from V and 2 bases from J; junction bases left unmatched: 3. Per the germline V gene, CDR1 is GTSNPN and CDR2 is SVGIG (reference sequence).

This clonotype appeared many times. The rearrangement joins TRBV20-1 to TRBJ1-2, with a weak D call TRBD1 (6 bases). V was pared by 3 bases and J by 6 bases, with 14 bases between. This CDR3 has 13 amino acids. Per germline, CDR1 DFQATT and CDR2 SNEGSKA (reference sequence). The CDR3 here is CSASNTGTHGYTF. CDR3 DNA: TGCAGTGCTAGTAACACAGGGACTCATGGCTACACCTTC.

This clonotype was picked up many times. The chain has TRBV20-1 and TRBJ1-1; unclear D gene. Germline CDR1 and CDR2: DFQATT and SNEGSKA (reference sequence). V was cut by 1 base and J by 1 base, with 10 bases left in between. The CDR3 is 14 residues long. The CDR3 sequence is CSARAAARNTEAFF. The CDR3 nucleotides read TGCAGTGCTAGAGCGGCGGCAAGGAACACTGAAGCTTTCTTT.

This clonotype was detected many times. The chain has TRBV6-1 and TRBJ1-1; TRBD1 agrees at 8 bases. Germline-derived CDR1 and CDR2 are MNHNS and SASEGT. The CDR3 consists of 13 residues. The ends lost 6 bases at V and 8 bases at J; junction bases unmatched: 8. CDR3 in amino acids: CASRGQGAAEAFF. As DNA, the CDR3 is TGTGCCAGCAGGGGCCAGGGGGCGGCGGAAGCTTTCTTT.

This clonotype has ten or more counts. V gene TRBV19 combines with J gene TRBJ2-5; weak D call: TRBD2 (6 bases). Trimming shortened V by 3 bases and J by 7 bases, and 18 bases separated the two germline ends. CDR3 size: 15 residues. CDR1 and CDR2 (germline): LNHDA, SQIVND (reference sequence). The CDR3 sequence is CASSIRSGTSGTQYF. CDR3 coding DNA: TGTGCCAGTAGTATCCGTAGCGGTACTTCCGGGACCCAGTACTTC.

There are many counts of this clonotype. V usage is TRBV29-1 and J usage is TRBJ2-6; D gene unclear. V shed 3 bases and J shed 0 bases, with 6 bases lying between them. CDR3 length equals 14 residues. Germline CDR1 SQVTM, CDR2 ANQGSEA. The CDR3 sequence is CSVDGPSGANVLTF. The DNA of the CDR3 is TGCAGCGTTGACGGACCCTCTGGGGCCAACGTCCTGACTTTC.

This clonotype showed up many times. The CDR3: CSARDGNYGYTF. In DNA, the CDR3 is TGCAGTGCTAGAGACGGCAACTATGGCTACACCTTC. V is TRBV20-1 and J is TRBJ1-2, with unresolved D. With 0 bases removed from V and 2 bases from J, the gap between germline ends came to 4 bases. The CDR3 length is 12 residues. CDR1 DFQATT and CDR2 SNEGSKA come from the germline V gene (reference sequence).

Many counts were recorded for this clonotype. The chain links TRBV6-2 or TRBV6-3 to TRBJ2-3; 13 bases line up with TRBD2. V trimming: 5 bases; J trimming: 1 base; junction bases outside the gene matches: 6. This CDR3 region has 17 residues. Per germline, CDR1 MNHEY and CDR2 SVGEGT. The CDR3 here is CASSRTSGGAGTDTQYF. As DNA, the CDR3 is TGTGCCAGCAGTCGTACTAGCGGGGGGGCCGGCACAGATACGCAGTATTTT.

This clonotype showed up many times. The rearrangement joins TRBV2 to TRBJ1-5, with D unresolved. The CDR3 covers 15 residues. Per the germline V gene, CDR1 is SNHLY and CDR2 is FYNNEI. Trimming took 6 bases from V and 3 from J, leaving 15 bases between them. The CDR3 protein is CASRDRPRVNQPQHF. The CDR3 DNA sequence: TGTGCCAGCAGGGACCGACCTCGGGTCAATCAGCCCCAGCATTTT.

This clonotype was detected many times. The rearrangement joins TRBV4-1 to TRBJ1-5; 7 positions agree with TRBD1. The CDR3 contains 15 residues. Looked up from germline, CDR1 is MGHRA and CDR2 is YSYEKL. V was clipped by 3 bases and J by 5 bases; unmatched bases: 7. In DNA, the CDR3 is TGCGCCAGCAGCCACGCAGGACAGGAGTATCAGCCCCAGCATTTT. Its protein is CASSHAGQEYQPQHF.

The table lists this clonotype with many counts. The chain recombines TRBV5-4 with TRBJ2-5; D may correspond to TRBD1 or TRBD2 (5 bases each). Trimming took 2 bases from V and 4 from J, leaving 15 bases between them. CDR3 length: 15 residues. Germline V gene sequence: CDR1 SGHNT, CDR2 YYREEE (reference sequence). In nucleotides, the CDR3 is TGTGCCAGCAGCTTAGGCGAGGGGTGGCGAGAGACCCAGTACTTC. Its protein product is CASSLGEGWRETQYF.

This clonotype was found many times. The chain links TRBV25-1 to TRBJ2-3; the match to TRBD2 covers 9 bases. Per the germline V gene, CDR1 is MGHDK and CDR2 is SYGVNS. V was clipped by 5 bases and J by 4 bases; unmatched bases: 7. The CDR3 consists of 15 residues. This CDR3 reads CASSNLAGFADTQYF. CDR3 nucleotide sequence: TGTGCCAGCAGTAACCTAGCGGGGTTTGCAGATACGCAGTATTTT. The full variable domain, completed using reference TRBV25-1 and TRBJ2-3, is EADIYQTPRYLVIGTGKKITLECSQTMGHDKMYWYQQDPGMELHLIHYSYGVNSTEKGDLSSESTVSRIRTEHFPLTLESARPSHTSQYLCASSNLAGFADTQYFGPGTRLTVL.

There are many counts of this clonotype. For the CDR3, the DNA is TGTGCCAGCTCACCAAATGGCCCCTTCGGGTCACCCCTCCACTTT. Protein: CASSPNGPFGSPLHF. The chain has TRBV18 and TRBJ1-6; unclear D gene. Germline values: CDR1 KGHSH, CDR2 LQKENI. The CDR3 runs to 15 residues. V lost 2 bases, J lost 10 bases, and 15 bases lay in between.

This clonotype appeared a few times. Being one base from a much bigger clone, this may be a read error. The chain carries TRBV10-3 and TRBJ2-7; D tentatively reads TRBD1 or TRBD2 (5 bases each). The CDR3 extends over 15 amino acids. V dropped 4 bases and J dropped 4 bases, with 17 bases sitting between them. Germline assignment: CDR1 ENHRY and CDR2 SYGVKD. CDR3 loop: CAISASGAGLYEQYF. As DNA, the CDR3 is TGTGCCATCAGTGCCTCCGGGGCAGGTCTTTACGAGCAGTACTTC.

This clonotype was counted many times. The chain couples TRBV24-1 to TRBJ2-1, with 7 bases identical to TRBD1. Germline assignment: CDR1 KGHDR and CDR2 SFDVKD. The CDR3 totals 15 residues. V dropped 7 bases and J dropped 7; count of bases not matched to a gene: 12. The CDR3 region has the DNA TGTGCCACCAGCGGGGACAGCCGAGCAAATAATGAGCAGTTCTTC. This sequence encodes CATSGDSRANNEQFF.

The table lists this clonotype with many counts. V gene TRBV20-1 combines with J gene TRBJ2-5; D perhaps matches TRBD1 (5 bases). The germline CDR1 and CDR2 sequences are DFQATT and SNEGSKA (reference sequence). V dropped 7 bases and J dropped 0 bases, with 21 bases sitting between them. The CDR3 has 16 residues. The CDR3 region has the DNA TGCAGTGGAGATCGTAGGGGAAGGGGAAACCAAGAGACCCAGTACTTC. Its protein is CSGDRRGRGNQETQYF.